This T cell receptor (beta chain) comes out of a study of T cell responses to AZD1222 COVID-19 vaccine. Study-wide points: Spike-specific TCRs gained breadth and depth after people received two AZD1222 doses. The donor group comprised mostly white British people and more females; the analysis possibly underestimated clonal diversity. Spike was spanned by vaccine-associated CD4 TCRs, which were dominant at 160-218 and 743-854. Close to half of all spike-specific TCRs reportedly target regions of the variants that are unmutated.

Using immunoSEQ multiplex PCR, the repertoire was profiled, and TCRdb retains in-frame clones only, with some absent. The table lists about 160,000 clones, 91% of them singletons. This CDR3 region has 11 residues. Germline assignment: CDR1 DFQATT and CDR2 SNEGSKA (reference sequence). Trimming removed 6 bases from V and 2 bases from J, with 8 bases in between. In this sample, this clone turned up a few times. The target antigen is unknown. The rearrangement uses TRBV20-1 and TRBJ2-7; possible D gene TRBD2, 5 bases. The sequence came from an adult in good health. The sample was peripheral blood, taken on day 0 of AZD1222 vaccination. The CDR3 DNA is TGCAGTGCCGCGGGTCCCTACGAGCAGTACTTC. The encoded protein is CSAAGPYEQYF.